This T cell receptor beta chain was captured by sequencing in a study of CD4 T cells in relation to SARS-CoV-2 and coronaviruses. Unexposed donor CD4+ T cells date from about 2011-2018, before the COVID-19 pandemic. The cells were cultured for roughly 11 days before CD4+ T cells were isolated. Repertoires were generated with immunoSEQ multiplex PCR, while TCRdb's copy carries only in-frame clones and drops some. The sample yields 20,000 or so clones, approximately 78% seen once. As for this clone: What it recognizes is unknown.

With 4 bases clipped from V and 6 bases from J, the junction kept 21 bases outside the gene matches. This CDR3 spans 19 amino acids. The sequenced material came from CD4+ T cells from PBMCs, cultured in vitro. The chain employs TRBV23-1 and TRBJ2-1; the match to TRBD1 covers 7 bases. TRBV23-1 is an ORF, with its function uncertain. The TCR comes from a human donor in good health. This chain's CDR3 is CASSPNRGFTGLVRNEQFF. In DNA, the CDR3 is TGCGCCAGCAGTCCAAACAGGGGATTCACCGGTTTAGTTCGCAATGAGCAGTTCTTC.